Each of the 26 T cell receptor beta chains below was sequenced from the same sample in a study of response to subunit inactivated influenza vaccine. One entry per CDR3 protein results from TCRdb running MiXCR on the RT-PCR reads. The table lists roughly 790,000 distinct CDR3 sequences, 21% of them singletons. The input for sequencing was PBMCs from blood, taken roughly 5 days after vaccination. The receptors derive from a man between 50 and 59 years old who received an inactivated influenza vaccine.

The chain recombines TRBV13 with TRBJ2-4; 8 bases line up with TRBD1. This CDR3 region has 17 residues. V was pared by 5 bases and J by 0 bases, with 9 bases of the junction left unmatched. From germline, CDR1 is PRHDT and CDR2 FYEKMQ (reference sequence). The CDR3 spells CASSKGTGGVAKNIQYF. CDR3 DNA: TGTGCCAGCAGCAAAGGGACAGGAGGGGTAGCCAAAAACATTCAGTACTTC. Complete variable domain (other parts from reference TRBV13 and TRBJ2-4): AAGVIQSPRHLIKEKRETATLKCYPIPRHDTVYWYQQGPGQDPQFLISFYEKMQSDKGSIPDRFSAQQFSDYHSELNMSSLELGDSALYFCASSKGTGGVAKNIQYFGAGTRLSVL.

The V gene is TRBV7-9, the J gene TRBJ2-1; D is ambiguous. Germline CDR1 and CDR2: SEHNR and FQNEAQ (reference sequence). The V end was cut by 1 base, the J end by 8 bases, with 12 bases between. The CDR3 sequence is 14 residues long. CDR3 sequence reads: CASSLEYGSDEQFF. The CDR3 region has the DNA TGTGCCAGCAGCTTAGAATATGGGTCTGATGAGCAGTTCTTC.

CDR3 sequence: CSARDLRDHYNEQFF. The CDR3 DNA reads as TGCAGTGCTAGAGATCTTAGGGACCACTACAATGAGCAGTTCTTC. The genes are TRBV20-1 and TRBJ2-1; D may match TRBD1 or TRBD2 (5 bases each). CDR3 size: 15 residues. The V gene lost 0 bases and the J gene lost 3 bases, with 12 bases spanning the gap. The V gene's germline CDR1 is DFQATT and CDR2 SNEGSKA (reference sequence).

A few counts support this clonotype. CDR3 sequence: CASSFRVGSQPQHF. CDR3 DNA: TGTGCCAGCAGTTTCCGGGTCGGTAGTCAGCCCCAGCATTTT. The rearrangement uses TRBV12-3 or TRBV12-4 and TRBJ1-5; D unclear. Trimming stripped 3 bases from V and 6 bases from J, with 12 bases between. This CDR3 is 14 amino acids long.

This clonotype was seen a few times. The chain uses TRBV29-1 and TRBJ2-1; possibly TRBD2 for D (5 bases). The germline CDR1 and CDR2 sequences are SQVTM and ANQGSEA. With 4 bases removed from V and 9 bases from J, the gap between germline ends came to 16 bases. The CDR3 spans 13 residues. The CDR3 loop is CSVGAAVRGEQFF. In nucleotides, the CDR3 is TGCAGCGTTGGGGCAGCAGTCCGGGGTGAGCAGTTCTTC.

The genes are TRBV5-1 and TRBJ2-7; TRBD1 matches 8 bases. Germline V lookup: CDR1 SGHRS, CDR2 YFSETQ. J gave up 6 bases and V 3 bases, and 5 bases lay outside the gene matches. This CDR3 comprises 13 residues. CDR3 bases: TGCGCCAGCAGCTGGACAGGGACGGGCGAGCAGTACTTC. Encoded protein: CASSWTGTGEQYF.

This clonotype appeared a few times. V gene TRBV14 combines with J gene TRBJ2-1; D possibly corresponds to TRBD2 (6 bases). The length of the CDR3 is 17 residues. Per the germline V gene, CDR1 is SGHDN and CDR2 is FVKESK. Trimming left V 0 bases short and J 6 bases short, with 18 bases between. The CDR3 is CASSQDVGLTSLNEQFF. DNA for the CDR3: TGTGCCAGCAGCCAAGACGTGGGACTTACCTCCCTCAATGAGCAGTTCTTC.

This clonotype appeared many times. The chain employs TRBV5-1 and TRBJ2-5; no definite D call. The CDR3 spans 13 residues. V shed 1 base and J shed 3 bases, with 7 bases lying between them. Germline CDR1 and CDR2: SGHRS and YFSETQ. CDR3 DNA: TGCGCCAGCAGCTTGAGGCCAGAAGAGACCCAGTACTTC. Translating gives CASSLRPEETQYF.

This clonotype was detected only a few times. This chain links TRBV6-1 with TRBJ1-5, with 8 bases aligning to TRBD1. The CDR3 covers 20 residues. J was trimmed by 4 bases and V by 0 bases; bases with no gene match: 17. Per the germline V gene, CDR1 is MNHNS and CDR2 is SASEGT. In DNA, the CDR3 is TGTGCCAGCAGTGAAGCCCCAGGGGGCAGACTGCGAGGGGTTAATCAGCCCCAGCATTTT. This codes for CASSEAPGGRLRGVNQPQHF.

This clonotype was seen repeatedly, ten times or more. The junction differs from germline at one of its ends, possibly a read error. The chain is built from TRBV12-3 or TRBV12-4 and TRBJ1-1; maybe TRBD1 (5 bases). CDR3 size: 13 residues. The CDR3 loop is CASSLPRGWDLIF. The CDR3 DNA follows: TGTGCCAGCAGTTTACCCCGGGGGTGGGACCTCATCTTT.

This clonotype was detected many times. The rearrangement joins TRBV27 to TRBJ2-1; the match to TRBD2 covers 15 bases. CDR1 MNHEY and CDR2 SMNVEV come from the germline V gene (reference sequence). The CDR3 runs 17 residues. Unmatched junction bases numbered 3, after V lost 2 bases and J lost 4 bases. CDR3 DNA sequence: TGTGCCAGCAGTTTAGGGACTAGCGGGGGGCGGTACAATGAGCAGTTCTTC. Protein product: CASSLGTSGGRYNEQFF.

This clonotype was seen a handful of times. The chain employs TRBV29-1 and TRBJ2-5, with 9 bases lining up with TRBD2. The CDR3 runs to 13 residues. The germline gives CDR1 SQVTM, CDR2 ANQGSEA. V lost 5 bases, J lost 2 bases, and 3 bases stayed unmatched. The CDR3 loop is CSVLAGPQETQYF. CDR3 nucleotides: TGCAGCGTTCTAGCGGGACCTCAAGAGACCCAGTACTTC.

A few counts support this clonotype. The germline gene is not matched at one end of the junction; a read error may be the cause. This rearrangement joins TRBV12-3 or TRBV12-4 to TRBJ2-1; TRBD2 might be the D (5 bases). This CDR3 contains 15 residues. The CDR3 spells CASSLAISSYNEQFF. The CDR3 coding sequence is TGTGCCAGCAGTCTAGCTATCAGCTCCTACAATGAGCAGTTCTTC.

The chain combines TRBV7-9 with TRBJ2-7, with D possibly TRBD1 on 5 matching bases. The germline CDR1 and CDR2 sequences are SEHNR and FQNEAQ (reference sequence). The V end was cut by 2 bases, the J end by 6 bases, with 11 bases between. This CDR3 has 13 residues. CDR3 sequence: CASSLSQGGEQYF. CDR3 DNA sequence: TGTGCCAGCAGCTTATCCCAGGGCGGCGAGCAGTACTTC.

This chain links TRBV12-3 or TRBV12-4 with TRBJ2-5; 10 nucleotides agree with TRBD1. The V and J ends lost 3 bases and 5 bases, in that order; junction bases with no gene match: 6. The CDR3 runs 15 residues. This chain's CDR3 is CASSFRQGAGETQYF. The CDR3 region has the DNA TGTGCCAGCAGTTTTCGACAGGGGGCAGGGGAGACCCAGTACTTC.

The chain is built from TRBV7-6 and TRBJ2-3; TRBD1 aligns across 8 bases. Per the germline V gene, CDR1 is SGHVS and CDR2 is FNYEAQ. This CDR3 spans 17 amino acids. V lost 5 bases to trimming and J lost 2 bases; unmatched junction nucleotides: 12. In nucleotides, the CDR3 is TGTGCCAGCAGCGCACTATCAGGGGGCGAACCCACAGATACGCAGTATTTT. This sequence encodes CASSALSGGEPTDTQYF.

This clonotype appeared a few times. The V and J genes are TRBV4-1 and TRBJ2-3, with unresolved D. This CDR3 is built from 16 residues. V was cut by 0 bases and J by 0 bases, with 10 bases left in between. The germline V gene encodes CDR1 MGHRA and CDR2 YSYEKL. The CDR3 loop is CASSQDLQTSTDTQYF. CDR3 nucleotides: TGCGCCAGCAGCCAAGATCTCCAGACTAGCACAGATACGCAGTATTTT.

J is TRBJ2-5 and V is TRBV4-2; a weak D match, TRBD2 (6 bases). Per germline, CDR1 LGHNA and CDR2 YNFKEQ. Trimming removed 0 bases from V and 5 bases from J, with 13 bases in between. This CDR3 comprises 15 residues. The CDR3 sequence is CASSQDGTQDETQYF. The CDR3 region has the DNA TGTGCCAGCAGCCAAGACGGGACTCAGGATGAGACCCAGTACTTC.

This chain uses TRBV6-2 or TRBV6-3 with TRBJ1-1, with D unresolved. The CDR3 has 14 residues. Trimming took 7 bases from V and 4 from J, leaving 16 bases between them. CDR1 is MNHEY and CDR2 is SVGEGT in the germline V gene. CDR3 nucleotides: TGTGCCAGCAACCCCTTGGGAGGGATCACTGAAGCTTTCTTT. Protein: CASNPLGGITEAFF.

The CDR3 loop reads CASSYEPSYEQYF. The DNA for the CDR3 is TGTGCCAGCAGTTACGAGCCCTCCTACGAGCAGTACTTC. The chain employs TRBV6-2 or TRBV6-3 and TRBJ2-7; D unresolved. The CDR3 runs to 13 residues. CDR1 and CDR2 from the germline V gene are MNHEY and SVGEGT. Trimming cost V 2 bases and J 0 bases, with 5 bases left between them.

This clonotype occurred many times. The chain carries TRBV29-1 and TRBJ2-3, with a possible D match to TRBD1 (6 bases). The CDR3 covers 13 residues. V dropped 3 bases and J dropped 5 bases, with 12 bases sitting between them. Germline lookup yields CDR1 SQVTM and CDR2 ANQGSEA. The CDR3 DNA follows: TGCAGCGTTGATGGGCAGGGGAGAGATACGCAGTATTTT. This codes for CSVDGQGRDTQYF.

This clonotype showed up just a few times. V gene TRBV6-2 or TRBV6-3 combines with J gene TRBJ2-7; D is possibly TRBD2 (6 bases). Per germline, CDR1 MNHEY and CDR2 SVGEGT. CDR3 length: 16 amino acids. V gave up 4 bases and J gave up 3 bases, with 19 bases separating them. DNA for the CDR3: TGTGCCAGCAGTTGGTCAGAACTAGCACGAGGCTACGAGCAGTACTTC. This sequence encodes CASSWSELARGYEQYF.

In its sample, this clonotype was seen a few times. The rearrangement joins TRBV20-1 to TRBJ2-1, with 7 bases lining up with TRBD1. The CDR3 is 16 amino acids. V gave up 3 bases and J gave up 3 bases; unmatched junction bases: 11. The germline CDR1 and CDR2 sequences are DFQATT and SNEGSKA (reference sequence). CDR3 region: CSASLSEGALYNEQFF. The CDR3, as DNA: TGCAGTGCTAGCTTAAGCGAGGGGGCCCTCTACAATGAGCAGTTCTTC.

The chain links TRBV5-1 to TRBJ2-5, with 8 bases fitting TRBD2. The CDR3 is 15 residues long. With V trimmed by 2 bases and J by 5 bases, 8 bases remained unmatched. Germline V gives CDR1 SGHRS, CDR2 YFSETQ. This CDR3 is CASSFGAGVMETQYF. For the CDR3, the DNA is TGCGCCAGCAGCTTCGGAGCGGGGGTGATGGAGACCCAGTACTTC.

This clonotype was counted between two and nine times. V is TRBV7-2 and J is TRBJ2-5; D gene uncertain. V gave up 5 bases and J gave up 5 bases, with 9 bases separating them. This CDR3 has 12 amino acids. Per germline, CDR1 SGHTA and CDR2 FQGNSA. The CDR3 reads CASSRTTETQYF. The CDR3 DNA is TGTGCCAGCAGCAGAACGACCGAGACCCAGTACTTC.

This clonotype was counted only a few times. The V gene is TRBV18, the J gene TRBJ2-7; TRBD1 is a possible D gene (6 bases). The V gene's germline CDR1 is KGHSH and CDR2 LQKENI. The CDR3 sequence is 13 residues long. Trimming cost V 0 bases and J 5 bases, with 8 bases left between them. The CDR3 reads CASSPPGTHEQYF. CDR3 DNA: TGTGCCAGCTCACCACCGGGGACACACGAGCAGTACTTC.